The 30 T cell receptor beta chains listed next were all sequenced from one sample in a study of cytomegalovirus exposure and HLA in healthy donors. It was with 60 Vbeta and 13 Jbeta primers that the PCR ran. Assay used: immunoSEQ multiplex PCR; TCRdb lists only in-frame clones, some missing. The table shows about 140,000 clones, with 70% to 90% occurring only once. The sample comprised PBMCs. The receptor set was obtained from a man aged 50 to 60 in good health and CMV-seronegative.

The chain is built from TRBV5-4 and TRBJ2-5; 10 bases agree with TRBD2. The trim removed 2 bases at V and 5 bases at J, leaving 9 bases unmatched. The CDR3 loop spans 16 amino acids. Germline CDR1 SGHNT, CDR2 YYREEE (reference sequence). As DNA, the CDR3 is TGTGCCAGCAGCTTTCGGGCTAGCGGGAGTCGGGAGACCCAGTACTTC. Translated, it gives CASSFRASGSRETQYF.

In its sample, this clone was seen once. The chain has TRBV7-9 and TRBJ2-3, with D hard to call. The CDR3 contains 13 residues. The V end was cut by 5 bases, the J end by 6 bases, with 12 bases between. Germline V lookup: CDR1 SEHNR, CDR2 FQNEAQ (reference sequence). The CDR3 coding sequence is TGTGCCAGCAGCCCGGAGCTTGCTGATACGCAGTATTTT. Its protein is CASSPELADTQYF.

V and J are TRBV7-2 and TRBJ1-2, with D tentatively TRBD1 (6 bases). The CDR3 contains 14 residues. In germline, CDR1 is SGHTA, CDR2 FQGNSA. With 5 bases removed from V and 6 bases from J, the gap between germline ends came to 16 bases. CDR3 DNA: TGTGCCAGCAGCCTTCGGGAACAGGGCGATGGCTACACCTTC. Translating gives CASSLREQGDGYTF.

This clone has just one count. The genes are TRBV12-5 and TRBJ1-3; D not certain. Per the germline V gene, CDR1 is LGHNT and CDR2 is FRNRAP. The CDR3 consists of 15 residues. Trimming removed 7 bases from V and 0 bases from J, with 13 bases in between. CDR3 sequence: CASAHEGNSGNTIYF. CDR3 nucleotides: TGTGCTAGTGCCCACGAGGGAAACTCTGGAAACACCATATATTTT.

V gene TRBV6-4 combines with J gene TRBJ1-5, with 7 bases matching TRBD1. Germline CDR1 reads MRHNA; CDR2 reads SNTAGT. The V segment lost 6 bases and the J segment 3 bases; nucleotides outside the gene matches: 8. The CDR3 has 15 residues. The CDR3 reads CASRLQGNPNQPQHF. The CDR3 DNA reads TGTGCCAGCAGATTACAGGGGAATCCCAATCAGCCCCAGCATTTT.

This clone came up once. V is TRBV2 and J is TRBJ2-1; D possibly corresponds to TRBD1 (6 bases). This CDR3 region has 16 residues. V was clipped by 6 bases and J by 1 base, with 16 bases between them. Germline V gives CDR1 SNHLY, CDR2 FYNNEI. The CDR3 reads CASRQQKQGSYNEQFF. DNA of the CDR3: TGTGCCAGCAGGCAGCAAAAACAGGGTTCCTACAATGAGCAGTTCTTC. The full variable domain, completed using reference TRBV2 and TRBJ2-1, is EPEVTQTPSHQVTQMGQEVILRCVPISNHLYFYWYRQILGQKVEFLVSFYNNEISEKSEIFDDQFSVERPDGSNFTLKIRSTKLEDSAMYFCASRQQKQGSYNEQFFGPGTRLTVL.

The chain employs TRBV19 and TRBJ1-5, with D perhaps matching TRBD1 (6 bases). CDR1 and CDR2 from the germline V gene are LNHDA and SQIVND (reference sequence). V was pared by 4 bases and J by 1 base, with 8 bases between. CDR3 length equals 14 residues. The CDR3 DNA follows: TGTGCCAGTAGTACCGGGACAAGCAATCAGCCCCAGCATTTT. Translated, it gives CASSTGTSNQPQHF.

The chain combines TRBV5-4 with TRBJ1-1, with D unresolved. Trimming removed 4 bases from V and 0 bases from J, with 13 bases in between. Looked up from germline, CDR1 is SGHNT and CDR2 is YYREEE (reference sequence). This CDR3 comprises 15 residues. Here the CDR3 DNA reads TGTGCCAGCAGCACCCCGGGGTCGATGAACACTGAAGCTTTCTTT. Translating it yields CASSTPGSMNTEAFF.

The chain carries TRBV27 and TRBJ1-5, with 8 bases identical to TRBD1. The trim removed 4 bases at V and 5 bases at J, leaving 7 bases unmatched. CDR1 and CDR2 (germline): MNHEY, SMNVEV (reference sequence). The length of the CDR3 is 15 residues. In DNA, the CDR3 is TGTGCCAGCAGTTCAGACAGGGGAGAGGATCAGCCCCAGCATTTT. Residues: CASSSDRGEDQPQHF.

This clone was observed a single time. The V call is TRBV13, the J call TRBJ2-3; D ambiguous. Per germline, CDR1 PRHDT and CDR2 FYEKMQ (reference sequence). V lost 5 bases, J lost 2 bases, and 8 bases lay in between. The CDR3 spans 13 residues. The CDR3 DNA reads TGTGCCAGCAGCCTCAGGTCCACAGATACGCAGTATTTT. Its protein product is CASSLRSTDTQYF.

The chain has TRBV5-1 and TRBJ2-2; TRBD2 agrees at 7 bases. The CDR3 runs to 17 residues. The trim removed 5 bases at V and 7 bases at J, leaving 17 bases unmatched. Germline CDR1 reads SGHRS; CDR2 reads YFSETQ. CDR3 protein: CASSPIRGLDGGGELFF. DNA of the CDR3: TGCGCCAGCAGTCCTATACGCGGACTAGATGGTGGCGGGGAGCTGTTTTTT.

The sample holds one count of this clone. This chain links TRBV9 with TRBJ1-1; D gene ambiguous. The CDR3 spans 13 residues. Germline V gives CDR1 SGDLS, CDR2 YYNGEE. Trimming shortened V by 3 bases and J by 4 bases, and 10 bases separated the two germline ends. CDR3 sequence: CASSERHGTEAFF. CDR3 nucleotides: TGTGCCAGCAGCGAAAGACACGGCACTGAAGCTTTCTTT.

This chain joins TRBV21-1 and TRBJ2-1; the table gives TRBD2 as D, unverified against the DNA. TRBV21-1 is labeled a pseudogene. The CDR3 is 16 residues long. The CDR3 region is CASSKANGGPYNEQFF. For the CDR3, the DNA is TGTGCCAGCAGCAAAGCCAACGGGGGACCTTACAATGAGCAGTTCTTC.

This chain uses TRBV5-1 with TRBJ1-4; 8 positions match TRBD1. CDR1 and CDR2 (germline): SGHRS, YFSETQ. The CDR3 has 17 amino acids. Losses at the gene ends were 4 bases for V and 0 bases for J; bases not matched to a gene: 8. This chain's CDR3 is CASSIDRGFATNEKLFF. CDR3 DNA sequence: TGCGCCAGCAGCATAGACAGGGGTTTCGCAACTAATGAAAAACTGTTTTTT.

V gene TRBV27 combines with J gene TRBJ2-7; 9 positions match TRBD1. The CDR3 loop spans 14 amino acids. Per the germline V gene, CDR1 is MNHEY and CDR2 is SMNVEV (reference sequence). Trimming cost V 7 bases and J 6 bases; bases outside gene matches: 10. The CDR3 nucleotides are TGTGCCAGCAATCCCGGGACAGGGTCGCGCGAGCAGTACTTC. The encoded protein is CASNPGTGSREQYF.

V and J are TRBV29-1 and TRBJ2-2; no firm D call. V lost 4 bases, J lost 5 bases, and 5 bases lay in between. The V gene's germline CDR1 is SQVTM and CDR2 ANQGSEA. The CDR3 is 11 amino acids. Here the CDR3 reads CSVGTTGELFF. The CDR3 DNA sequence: TGCAGCGTTGGTACTACCGGGGAGCTGTTTTTT.

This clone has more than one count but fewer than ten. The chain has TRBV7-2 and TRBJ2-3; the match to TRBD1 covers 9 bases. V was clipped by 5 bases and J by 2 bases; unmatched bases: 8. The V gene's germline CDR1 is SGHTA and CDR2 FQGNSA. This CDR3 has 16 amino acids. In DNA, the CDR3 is TGTGCCAGCAGCGCCGGGACAGGGTCACTCACAGATACGCAGTATTTT. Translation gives CASSAGTGSLTDTQYF.

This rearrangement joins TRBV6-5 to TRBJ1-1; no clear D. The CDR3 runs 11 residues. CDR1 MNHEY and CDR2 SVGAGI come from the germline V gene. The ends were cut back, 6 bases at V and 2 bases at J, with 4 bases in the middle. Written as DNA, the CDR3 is TGTGCCAGCAGAGCCAACACTGAAGCTTTCTTT. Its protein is CASRANTEAFF.

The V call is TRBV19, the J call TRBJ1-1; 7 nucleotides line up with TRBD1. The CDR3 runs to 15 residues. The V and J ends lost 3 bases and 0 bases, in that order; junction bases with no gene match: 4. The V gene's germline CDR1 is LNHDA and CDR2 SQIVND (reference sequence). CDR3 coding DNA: TGTGCCAGTAGTATGTGGGACAGTGTGAACACTGAAGCTTTCTTT. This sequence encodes CASSMWDSVNTEAFF.

The DNA of the CDR3 is TGTGCCAGCAGCCCGGACAGGGGGCGAATGAACACTGAAGCTTTCTTT. Its translation is CASSPDRGRMNTEAFF. The chain combines TRBV5-4 with TRBJ1-1; the match to TRBD1 covers 11 bases. J was trimmed by 0 bases and V by 4 bases; bases with no gene match: 5. CDR1 and CDR2 from the germline V gene are SGHNT and YYREEE (reference sequence). This CDR3 region has 16 residues.

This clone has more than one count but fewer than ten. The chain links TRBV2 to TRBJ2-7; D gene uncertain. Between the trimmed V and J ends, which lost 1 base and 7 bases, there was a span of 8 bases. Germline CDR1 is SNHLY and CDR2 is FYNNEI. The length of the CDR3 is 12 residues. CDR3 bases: TGTGCCAGCAGTGAAGGCAGGTATGAGCAGTACTTC. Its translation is CASSEGRYEQYF.

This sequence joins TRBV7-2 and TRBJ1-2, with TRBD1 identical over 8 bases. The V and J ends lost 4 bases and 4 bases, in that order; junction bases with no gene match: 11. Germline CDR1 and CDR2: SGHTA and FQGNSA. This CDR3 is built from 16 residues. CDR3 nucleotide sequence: TGTGCCAGCAGCTCAATAGACGGACAGGGTCTCTATGGCTACACCTTC. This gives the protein CASSSIDGQGLYGYTF.

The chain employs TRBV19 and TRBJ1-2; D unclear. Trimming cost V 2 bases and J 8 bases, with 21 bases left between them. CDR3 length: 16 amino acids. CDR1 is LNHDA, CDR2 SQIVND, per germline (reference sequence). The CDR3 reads CASSIWFGGSQMGYTF. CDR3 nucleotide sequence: TGTGCCAGTAGTATATGGTTCGGCGGTTCGCAGATGGGCTACACCTTC. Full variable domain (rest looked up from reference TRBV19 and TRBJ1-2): DGGITQSPKYLFRKEGQNVTLSCEQNLNHDAMYWYRQDPGQGLRLIYYSQIVNDFQKGDIAEGYSVSREKKESFPLTVTSAQKNPTAFYLCASSIWFGGSQMGYTFGSGTRLTVV.

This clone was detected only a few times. CDR3 in DNA: TGCGCCAGCAGCCAAGAACGGGGATCGGGAGATACGCAGTATTTT. Translation gives CASSQERGSGDTQYF. The rearrangement uses TRBV4-1 and TRBJ2-3; D perhaps matches TRBD2 (5 bases). The CDR3 is made up of 15 amino acids. V lost 0 bases, J lost 5 bases, and 12 bases lay in between. CDR1 is MGHRA and CDR2 is YSYEKL in the germline V gene.

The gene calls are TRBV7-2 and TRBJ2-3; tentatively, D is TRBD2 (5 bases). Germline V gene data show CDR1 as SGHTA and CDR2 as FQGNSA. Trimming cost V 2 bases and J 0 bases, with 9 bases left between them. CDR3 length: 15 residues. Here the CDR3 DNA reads TGTGCCAGCAGCTTACGAAGCGGCAGCACAGATACGCAGTATTTT. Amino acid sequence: CASSLRSGSTDTQYF.

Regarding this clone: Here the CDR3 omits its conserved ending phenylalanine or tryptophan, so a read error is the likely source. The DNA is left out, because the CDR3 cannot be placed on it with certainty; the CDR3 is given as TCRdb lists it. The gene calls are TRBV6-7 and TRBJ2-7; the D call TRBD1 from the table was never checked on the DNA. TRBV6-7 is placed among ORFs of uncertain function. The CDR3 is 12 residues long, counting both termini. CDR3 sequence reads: CASSYSEGQGSL.

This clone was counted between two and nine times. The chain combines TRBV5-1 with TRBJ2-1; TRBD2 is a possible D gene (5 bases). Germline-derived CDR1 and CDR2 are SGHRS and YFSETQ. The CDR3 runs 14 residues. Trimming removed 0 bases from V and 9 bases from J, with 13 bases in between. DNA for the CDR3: TGCGCCAGCAGCTTGGAGGCGCGCGGGCCTGAGCAGTTCTTC. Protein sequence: CASSLEARGPEQFF.

The CDR3, as DNA: TGTGCCAGCAACCATCTGGAGGTAGCGTCCAATGAGCAGTTCTTC. It translates to CASNHLEVASNEQFF. The chain uses TRBV2 and TRBJ2-1; TRBD2 is a possible D gene (5 bases). V lost 7 bases and J 6 bases, leaving 19 bases between the germline ends. Germline V gene data show CDR1 as SNHLY and CDR2 as FYNNEI. The CDR3 loop spans 15 amino acids.

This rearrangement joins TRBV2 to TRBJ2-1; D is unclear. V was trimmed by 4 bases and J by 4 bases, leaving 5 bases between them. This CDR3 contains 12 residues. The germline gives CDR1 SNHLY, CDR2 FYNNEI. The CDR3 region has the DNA TGTGCCAGCAGTGGACTTTACAATGAGCAGTTCTTC. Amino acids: CASSGLYNEQFF.

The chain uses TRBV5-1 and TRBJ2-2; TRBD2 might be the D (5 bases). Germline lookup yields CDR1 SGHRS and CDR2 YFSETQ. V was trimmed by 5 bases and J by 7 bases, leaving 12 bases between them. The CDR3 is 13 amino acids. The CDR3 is CASSPFEGGELFF. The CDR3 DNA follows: TGCGCCAGCAGTCCGTTCGAGGGCGGGGAGCTGTTTTTT.